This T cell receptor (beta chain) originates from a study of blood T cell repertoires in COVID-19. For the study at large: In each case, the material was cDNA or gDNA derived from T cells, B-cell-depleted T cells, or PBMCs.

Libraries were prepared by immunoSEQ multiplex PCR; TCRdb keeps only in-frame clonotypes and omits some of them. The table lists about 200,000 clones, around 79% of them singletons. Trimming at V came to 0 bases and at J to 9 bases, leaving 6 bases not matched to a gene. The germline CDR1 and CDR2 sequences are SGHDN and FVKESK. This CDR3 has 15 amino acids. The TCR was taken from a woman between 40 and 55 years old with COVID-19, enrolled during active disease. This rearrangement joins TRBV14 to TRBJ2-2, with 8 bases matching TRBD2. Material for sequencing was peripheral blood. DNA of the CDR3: TGTGCCAGCAGCCAAGATTCGGGGGGGCCCAGGGAGCTGTTTTTT. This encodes CASSQDSGGPRELFF.